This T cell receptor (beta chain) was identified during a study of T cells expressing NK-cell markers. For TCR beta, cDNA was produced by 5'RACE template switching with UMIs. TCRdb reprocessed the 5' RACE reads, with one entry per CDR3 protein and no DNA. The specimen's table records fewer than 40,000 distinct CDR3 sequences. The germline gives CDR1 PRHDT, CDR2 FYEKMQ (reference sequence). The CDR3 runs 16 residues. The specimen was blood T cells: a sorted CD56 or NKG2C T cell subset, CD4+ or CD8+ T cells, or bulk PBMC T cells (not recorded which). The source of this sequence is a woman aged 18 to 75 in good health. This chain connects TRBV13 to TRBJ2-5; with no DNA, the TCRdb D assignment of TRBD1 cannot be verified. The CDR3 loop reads CASTSRQGALQETQYF.